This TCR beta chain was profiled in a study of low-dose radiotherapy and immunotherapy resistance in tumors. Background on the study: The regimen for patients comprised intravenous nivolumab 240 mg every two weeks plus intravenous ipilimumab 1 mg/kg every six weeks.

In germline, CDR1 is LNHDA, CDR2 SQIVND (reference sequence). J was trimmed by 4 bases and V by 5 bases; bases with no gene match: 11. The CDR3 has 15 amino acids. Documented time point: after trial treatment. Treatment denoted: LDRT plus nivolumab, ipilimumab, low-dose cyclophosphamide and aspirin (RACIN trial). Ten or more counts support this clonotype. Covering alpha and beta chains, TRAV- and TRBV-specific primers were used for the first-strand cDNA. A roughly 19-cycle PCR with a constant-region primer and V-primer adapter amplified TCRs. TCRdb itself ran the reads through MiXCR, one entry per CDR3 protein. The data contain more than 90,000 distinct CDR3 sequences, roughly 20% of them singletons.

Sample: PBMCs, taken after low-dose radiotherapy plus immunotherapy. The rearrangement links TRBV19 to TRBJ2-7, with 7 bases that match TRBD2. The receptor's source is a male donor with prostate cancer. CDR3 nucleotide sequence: TGTGCCAGTAGTTCCCCCGGGACTACGAAGTACGAGCAGTACTTC. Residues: CASSSPGTTKYEQYF.